These T cell receptor beta chains were read from a single sample in a study of OX40 agonist ivuxolimab in advanced cancers. TCRdb keeps only in-frame clones here, not all; method: immunoSEQ multiplex PCR. The table includes about 70,000 clones, approximately 89% detected once. This specimen consisted of CD4+ or CD8+ T cells sorted from blood, obtained in a trial of the OX40 agonist ivuxolimab. The receptors were sampled from an adult with an advanced solid tumor such as melanoma, head and neck, liver or kidney cancer. Each CDR3 is given with its conserved first and last residue. The order of the fields is D gene, J gene, clone size, V gene, CDR3 DNA, CDR3 protein. D genes are given only for firm matches. Not all rows give a size; the values are once, few, many and, for expanded clones, a class.

D: .; J: TRBJ1-4; size: .; V: TRBV6-6; DNA: TGTGCCAGCAGTTATAGGGACACACCACCCGTGGAAAAACTGTTTTTT; CDR3: CASSYRDTPPVEKLFF
D: .; J: TRBJ1-5; size: .; V: TRBV30; DNA: TGTGCCTGGAGTGTAGCAGGAAATCAACCCCAGCATTTT; CDR3: CAWSVAGNQPQHF
D: TRBD1; J: TRBJ2-7; size: .; V: TRBV27; DNA: TGTGCCAGGTTGACAGGGGCATCCTACGAGCAGTACTTC; CDR3: CARLTGASYEQYF
D: TRBD1; J: TRBJ2-5; size: .; V: TRBV6-1; DNA: TGTGCCAGCAGTGCCTGGGACCGACAGGGGAACCAAGAGACCCAGTACTTC; CDR3: CASSAWDRQGNQETQYF
D: .; J: TRBJ2-4; size: .; V: TRBV6-1; DNA: TGTGCCAGCAGTGAGCAGCCTTGGGAGACCAAAAACATTCAGTACTTC; CDR3: CASSEQPWETKNIQYF
D: TRBD1; J: TRBJ2-2; size: .; V: TRBV18; DNA: TGTGCCAGCTCACTACAGGGGTCTCGCAACACCGGGGAGCTGTTTTTT; CDR3: CASSLQGSRNTGELFF
D: .; J: TRBJ1-1; size: .; V: TRBV6-6; DNA: TGTGCCAGCAGTTTTCAGTTGAACACTGAAGCTTTCTTT; CDR3: CASSFQLNTEAFF
D: TRBD1; J: TRBJ1-5; size: .; V: TRBV19; DNA: TGTGCCAGTAGTATTTCAGGGGGCGGATGGAGCAATCAGCCCCAGCATTTT; CDR3: CASSISGGGWSNQPQHF
D: .; J: TRBJ1-1; size: .; V: TRBV7-9; DNA: TGTGCCAGCAGCAAACAGGGCGTAAACACTGAAGCTTTCTTT; CDR3: CASSKQGVNTEAFF
D: .; J: TRBJ2-3; size: .; V: TRBV6-1; DNA: TGTGCCAGCAAGAGGAGTGGCGAGGATACGCAGTATTTT; CDR3: CASKRSGEDTQYF
D: .; J: TRBJ2-7; size: .; V: TRBV9; DNA: TGTGCCAGCAGCGTAGGTCCGGTCTACGAGCAGTACTTC; CDR3: CASSVGPVYEQYF
D: TRBD1; J: TRBJ1-5; size: once; V: TRBV5-5; DNA: TGTGCCAGCAGCAAAGGACAGGGGGTTGGCAATCAGCCCCAGCATTTT; CDR3: CASSKGQGVGNQPQHF
D: TRBD1; J: TRBJ1-2; size: .; V: TRBV19; DNA: TGTGCCAGTAGCAGACAGGGCGTCTATGGCTACACCTTC; CDR3: CASSRQGVYGYTF
D: .; J: TRBJ2-5; size: .; V: TRBV10-2; DNA: TGCGCCTGTACGGGGGAGCAAGAGACCCAGTACTTC; CDR3: CACTGEQETQYF
D: TRBD2; J: TRBJ2-3; size: .; V: TRBV29-1; DNA: TGCAGCGTTCTAGCGGGGGGGCCAGATACGCAGTATTTT; CDR3: CSVLAGGPDTQYF
D: .; J: TRBJ1-5; size: .; V: TRBV18; DNA: TGTGCCAGCTCGGCCATAGGCAATCAGCCCCAGCATTTT; CDR3: CASSAIGNQPQHF
D: .; J: TRBJ2-1; size: .; V: TRBV27; DNA: TGTGCCAGCAGTTTAAACGGAGGGAATGAGCAGTTCTTC; CDR3: CASSLNGGNEQFF
D: .; J: TRBJ2-1; size: .; V: TRBV18; DNA: TGTGCCAGCTCACCTTCAGGGCCGCCTTCCTACAATGAGCAGTTCTTC; CDR3: CASSPSGPPSYNEQFF
D: TRBD2; J: TRBJ2-2; size: .; V: TRBV10-3; DNA: TGTGCCATCAGTGCTCAGGGAGGGGTCGGGGAGCTGTTTTTT; CDR3: CAISAQGGVGELFF
D: .; J: TRBJ1-1; size: .; V: TRBV5-1; DNA: TGCGCCAGCAGACTCCTACAGGGATACACTGAAGCTTTCTTT; CDR3: CASRLLQGYTEAFF
D: .; J: TRBJ1-5; size: .; V: TRBV30; DNA: TGTGCCTGGAGTGATTTGGGGTACGTGTATCCCGGTCAGCCCCAGCATTTT; CDR3: CAWSDLGYVYPGQPQHF
D: TRBD2; J: TRBJ2-5; size: .; V: TRBV2; DNA: TGTGCCAGCCCCGACCAGCGGGGGCAAGAGACCCAGTACTTC; CDR3: CASPDQRGQETQYF
D: .; J: TRBJ1-2; size: .; V: TRBV5-1; DNA: TGCGCCAGCAGCACAGTCGGACAGAACTATGGCTACACCTTC; CDR3: CASSTVGQNYGYTF
D: TRBD2; J: TRBJ2-5; size: few; V: TRBV12-5; DNA: TGTGCTAGTGGTTTGGAGGGAGGGTTGGGAGAGACCCAGTACTTC; CDR3: CASGLEGGLGETQYF
D: TRBD2; J: TRBJ2-1; size: .; V: TRBV5-1; DNA: TGCGCCAGCAGCAGAACCGGGACTAGCGGGGTTGCAAATGAGCAGTTCTTC; CDR3: CASSRTGTSGVANEQFF
D: TRBD2; J: TRBJ2-5; size: .; V: TRBV7-2; DNA: TGTGCCAGCAGCTTTATAGCGGGGGGGGAGACCCAGTACTTC; CDR3: CASSFIAGGETQYF
D: TRBD1; J: TRBJ2-3; size: .; V: TRBV19; DNA: TGTGCCAGTAGTATCGGACAGGGGAAGTCAGATACGCAGTATTTT; CDR3: CASSIGQGKSDTQYF
D: .; J: TRBJ1-6; size: .; V: TRBV21-1; DNA: TGTGCCAGCAGCAAAGAAGTAGGGGGAAATAATTCACCCCTCCACTTT; CDR3: CASSKEVGGNNSPLHF
D: .; J: TRBJ2-5; size: .; V: TRBV5-6; DNA: TGTGCCAGCAGCGCCAGGGTGCTCGGGGCGGCCCAGTACTTC; CDR3: CASSARVLGAAQYF
D: TRBD2; J: TRBJ2-1; size: .; V: TRBV19; DNA: TGTGCCAGTTCCACAGACCTAGCGGGGGGATCCTACAATGAGCAGTTCTTC; CDR3: CASSTDLAGGSYNEQFF
D: .; J: TRBJ1-3; size: .; V: TRBV19; DNA: TGTGCCAGTAAAGAGCAGGCGCTGTCTTCCATATATTTT; CDR3: CASKEQALSSIYF
D: .; J: TRBJ2-1; size: .; V: TRBV2; DNA: TGTGCCTCTAAGGCCCGACTAAGCTACAATGAGCAGTTCTTC; CDR3: CASKARLSYNEQFF
D: .; J: TRBJ1-2; size: few; V: TRBV19; DNA: TGTGCCAGTAGTCCCCAGGGCAGAGGCTACACCTTC; CDR3: CASSPQGRGYTF
D: .; J: TRBJ2-7; size: .; V: TRBV12-5; DNA: TGTGCTAGTGGTCAGCAGGTTACCGAGCAGTACTTC; CDR3: CASGQQVTEQYF
D: TRBD2; J: TRBJ2-5; size: .; V: TRBV5-1; DNA: TGCGCCAGCAGCTTGGGCTACGGGGGGGCTGAGACCCAGTACTTC; CDR3: CASSLGYGGAETQYF
D: TRBD1; J: TRBJ2-5; size: .; V: TRBV6-6; DNA: TGTGCCAGCAGTTACGACCATACAGGGGGTGAGACCCAGTACTTC; CDR3: CASSYDHTGGETQYF